The clone carrying this TCR beta chain was seen a handful of times. The data derive from a study of cytomegalovirus exposure and HLA in healthy donors. Amplification used 60 Vbeta primers and 13 Jbeta primers. Sequenced by immunoSEQ multiplex PCR; TCRdb stores in-frame clones only, minus some. Altogether about 100,000 clones are present, approximately 79% being singletons, with the ten largest covering 15% to 20%. The germline V and J ends were trimmed by 2 bases and 4 bases, with 14 bases remaining between them. CDR3 length: 15 amino acids. Germline V gene lookup returns CDR1 SGHTA and CDR2 FQGTGA. The TCR sequence derives from an older woman in good health and CMV-seropositive. The rearrangement joins TRBV7-3 to TRBJ1-1; D is possibly TRBD1 (6 bases). The sample comprised PBMCs. For the CDR3, the DNA is TGTGCCAGCAGCTTATGGTCGGGAGGGGGCACTGAAGCTTTCTTT. Amino acids: CASSLWSGGGTEAFF.